This entry concerns a single T cell receptor (beta chain). Its cognate antigen is unknown. These data come from a study of OX40 agonist ivuxolimab in advanced cancers. Notes on the study in general: Nonresponders, in some cases, also had low normalized T-cell clonal expansion.

Method: immunoSEQ multiplex PCR; TCRdb's copy keeps in-frame clones and lacks some. The sample consists of around 64,000 clones, around 84% of them appearing once. This CDR3 comprises 13 residues. The ends lost 6 bases at V and 5 bases at J; junction bases unmatched: 6. Germline CDR1 and CDR2: MNHEY and SVGAGI. The TCR sequence derives from an adult with an advanced solid tumor such as melanoma, head and neck, liver or kidney cancer. This specimen consisted of CD4+ or CD8+ T cells sorted from blood, obtained in a trial of the OX40 agonist ivuxolimab. The rearrangement links TRBV6-5 to TRBJ1-1, with 7 bases fitting TRBD1. The CDR3 DNA reads as TGTGCCAGCAGCACAGGGGTAAGGACTGAAGCTTTCTTT. This gives the protein CASSTGVRTEAFF.